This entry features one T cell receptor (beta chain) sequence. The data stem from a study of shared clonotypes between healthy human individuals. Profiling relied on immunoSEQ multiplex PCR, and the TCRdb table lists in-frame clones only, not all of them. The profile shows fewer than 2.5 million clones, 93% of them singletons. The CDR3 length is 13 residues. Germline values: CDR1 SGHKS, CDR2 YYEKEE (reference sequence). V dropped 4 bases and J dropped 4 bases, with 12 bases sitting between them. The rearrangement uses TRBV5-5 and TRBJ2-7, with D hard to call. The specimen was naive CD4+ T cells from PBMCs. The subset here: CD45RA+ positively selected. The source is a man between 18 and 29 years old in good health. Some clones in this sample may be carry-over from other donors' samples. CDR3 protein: CASSLNTGYEQYF. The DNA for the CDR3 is TGTGCCAGCAGCCTTAACACCGGTTACGAGCAGTACTTC.